This T cell receptor beta chain derives from a study of human T cells and chemical hapten exposure (TCRdb year 2021). General notes on the study: Libraries were pooled for sequencing, and variation in per-sample TCR yields was attributed mainly to small differences in library volumes within the pool. The study tracked peripheral blood TCR repertoire changes in vivo during primary and secondary sensitization to the hapten diphenylcyclopropenone (DPC) in alopecia patients. Both TCR alpha and TCR beta chains were sequenced from each blood RNA sample. Overall results and qualifications from the work: After repeated subsampling, the strength of the expansion versus patch-test correlation and the threshold at which it became significant changed. The number of TCRs above 1 in 1000 frequency did not change with DPC sensitization; there was no evidence of global repertoire structure alterations.

V sheds 10 bases and J sheds 2 bases, leaving 15 bases between their ends. The CDR3 runs 13 amino acids, cysteine and phenylalanine included. Only CDR3 DNA is held: 39 bases, read in frame from base 1. Total RNA was isolated from unfractionated whole blood collected in Tempus Blood RNA tubes. As TCR sequencing controls, five healthy volunteers were used, with blood taken at day 0, 2 weeks and 6 weeks. Libraries were made using 5' RACE. Instrument used: Illumina MiSeq. During library preparation, unique molecular identifiers were attached to individual cDNA molecules so that TCRs could be counted quantitatively and reproducibly. The paper's data handling went like this. Samples had a median of roughly 87,000 TCRs, with a range from roughly 23,224 to 700,000. V, J and CDR3 annotation of the TCR reads was performed with the Decombinator software suite. Every sample was subsampled to the same number of TCRs (28,000) for the PS versus PT1 abundance plots. TCRs were defined as expanded if absent before sensitization and observed at least eight times at the 2-week time point. The public sequencing data were trimmed at Q25 with fastp and processed into clonotypes with MiXCR by TCRdb, which kept only in-frame beta chains. Every CDR3 protein is listed once, alongside the most common genes and DNA of its rows. None of the V and J calls come from the authors' own analysis; TCRdb made them. In this sample the table shows approximately 140,000 distinct CDR3 sequences, 4.1% of which occur a single time. Approximately 1.3% of the sample belongs to the ten largest clones.

The table lists this clonotype with many counts. Its antigen is still unknown. Base qualities are not at hand, and no much larger clone is one base apart. This receptor was obtained from a female donor in good health. The chain joins TRBV12-3 or TRBV12-4 to TRBJ2-7; the D gene cannot be named for sure. For the CDR3, the sequence is CATVSSRAYEQYF. The DNA sequence is as follows: TGTGCCACCGTGAGTTCAAGAGCCTACGAGCAGTACTTC.